Below, one T cell receptor (beta chain) is given with its context. What it binds is not known. This entry is derived from a study of glioma-infiltrating T cells. TCR alpha and beta CDR3 regions were amplified from RNA using iRepertoire nested multiplex PCR. One-step reverse transcription and amplification started from about 100-400 ng of tissue mRNA or PBMC total RNA. TCRdb called the multiplex PCR reads again in MiXCR, with one record for every CDR3 protein. This table has roughly 200,000 distinct CDR3 sequences, around 32% appearing once. Trimming pared 5 bases from V and 0 bases from J, leaving 16 bases between. This CDR3 contains 16 residues. The germline gives CDR1 MNHNS, CDR2 SASEGT. Study-level points and caveats: Tissue-blood divergence was below expectation in non-neoplastic patients, above in gliomas. CDR3 overlap between tissue and blood was very small.

The receptor comes from a human donor with low-grade glioma or glioblastoma, undergoing nonglioma brain surgery, or in good health (not recorded which). The chain couples TRBV6-1 to TRBJ2-5, with TRBD2 as a possible D gene (6 bases). The sequencing input was glioma tissue, nonneoplastic brain tissue, or PBMCs (not recorded which). CDR3 region: CASSSRGTVYQETQYF. DNA of the CDR3: TGTGCCAGCAGTTCCCGCGGGACTGTGTACCAAGAGACCCAGTACTTC.